These 31 T cell receptor beta chains came from one sample sequenced in a study of long-term antiretroviral therapy in people with HIV. Survey-level resolution applied to immunoSEQ assay v3.0. The repertoire was sequenced with immunoSEQ multiplex PCR; TCRdb's copy has only in-frame clones and lacks some. The sample comprises some 40,000 clones, about nine tenths of which are singletons, and under 5% rests with the top ten. The sequences come from unsorted PBMCs, collected 1.2 years after starting antiretroviral therapy. The receptor source for this set is a woman in her forties or fifties with HIV.

This clone is labeled medium-sized. The rearrangement links TRBV12-5 to TRBJ1-1, with 8 bases that match TRBD1. The CDR3 is 14 residues long. CDR1 and CDR2 from the germline V gene are LGHNT and FRNRAP. Germline trimming cut 5 bases from V and 5 bases from J; bases unmatched to any gene: 7. CDR3 sequence: CASGPGQGKTEAFF. DNA for the CDR3: TGTGCTAGTGGTCCCGGACAGGGAAAGACTGAAGCTTTCTTT. Filled out from reference TRBV12-5 and TRBJ1-1, the complete variable domain reads DARVTQTPRHKVTEMGQEVTMRCQPILGHNTVFWYRQTMMQGLELLAYFRNRAPLDDSGMPKDRFSAEMPDATLATLKIQPSEPRDSAVYFCASGPGQGKTEAFFGQGTRLTVV.

The V call is TRBV4-1, the J call TRBJ1-3; D call uncertain. The germline gives CDR1 MGHRA, CDR2 YSYEKL. The CDR3 totals 15 residues. With 0 bases removed from V and 8 bases from J, the gap between germline ends came to 14 bases. CDR3 sequence reads: CASSQEKGYGDTIYF. CDR3 coding DNA: TGCGCCAGCAGCCAAGAGAAAGGTTATGGGGACACCATATATTTT.

The V call is TRBV6-1, the J call TRBJ1-5; D unresolved. This CDR3 has 13 residues. V shed 1 base and J shed 5 bases, with 6 bases lying between them. From germline, CDR1 is MNHNS and CDR2 SASEGT. CDR3 in DNA: TGTGCCAGCAGTGAAGGGGTACATCAGCCCCAGCATTTT. It specifies CASSEGVHQPQHF.

This chain connects TRBV19 to TRBJ2-3; 7 nucleotides align to TRBD2. V shed 6 bases and J 4 bases; nucleotides not matched to a gene: 10. Germline V lookup: CDR1 LNHDA, CDR2 SQIVND (reference sequence). The CDR3 spans 15 residues. The CDR3 here is CASRDLLGGPDTQYF. The CDR3 nucleotides are TGTGCCAGTAGGGACTTACTGGGAGGGCCAGATACGCAGTATTTT.

V is TRBV5-6 and J is TRBJ2-3, with TRBD2 matching 9 bases. The CDR3 is made up of 16 amino acids. Unmatched junction bases numbered 7, after V lost 0 bases and J lost 5 bases. CDR1 SGHDT and CDR2 YYEEEE come from the germline V gene. CDR3 protein: CASSLGQRGVKDTQYF. CDR3 bases: TGTGCCAGCAGCTTGGGCCAGCGGGGGGTGAAAGATACGCAGTATTTT.

The chain employs TRBV19 and TRBJ1-5; the D gene is possibly TRBD1 (6 bases). Germline CDR1 LNHDA, CDR2 SQIVND (reference sequence). This CDR3 is built from 13 residues. V lost 5 bases, J lost 12 bases, and 17 bases lay in between. For the CDR3, the DNA is TGTGCCAGTAGTTCCGGCAGGAAGGGGGTCCAGCATTTT. Its translation: CASSSGRKGVQHF.

This rearrangement joins TRBV6-5 to TRBJ2-7, with 9 nucleotides matching TRBD2. Germline V gene lookup returns CDR1 MNHEY and CDR2 SVGAGI. J was trimmed by 11 bases and V by 6 bases; bases with no gene match: 17. This CDR3 has 15 amino acids. CDR3 in amino acids: CASRPVERGAGVEYF. The CDR3 bases are TGTGCCAGCAGACCCGTTGAGCGGGGGGCAGGTGTGGAGTACTTC.

The V gene is TRBV19, the J gene TRBJ1-1; 8 nucleotides line up with TRBD1. The V gene's germline CDR1 is LNHDA and CDR2 SQIVND (reference sequence). The CDR3 sequence is 15 residues long. V was pared by 3 bases and J by 5 bases, with 8 bases of the junction left unmatched. The CDR3 sequence: CASSISGQGGTEAFF. CDR3 bases: TGTGCCAGTAGTATCAGCGGACAGGGAGGGACTGAAGCTTTCTTT.

V usage is TRBV15 and J usage is TRBJ1-2; D is undetermined. V was trimmed by 1 base and J by 1 base, leaving 13 bases between them. Germline V gene sequence: CDR1 LNHNV, CDR2 YYDKDF (reference sequence). This CDR3 has 16 amino acids. The chain's CDR3 is CATSRVKGPFNYGYTF. For the CDR3, the DNA is TGTGCCACCAGCAGAGTTAAAGGTCCTTTTAACTATGGCTACACCTTC.

This clone showed up just once. The V call is TRBV7-2, the J call TRBJ2-1; 10 nucleotides align to TRBD2. CDR3 length: 15 residues. The ends lost 5 bases at V and 2 bases at J; junction bases unmatched: 3. In germline, CDR1 is SGHTA, CDR2 FQGNSA. For the CDR3, the DNA is TGTGCCAGCAGCGTTAGCGGGGGGACCTACAATGAGCAGTTCTTC. It yields the protein CASSVSGGTYNEQFF.

The V call is TRBV19, the J call TRBJ1-5, with 7 bases matching TRBD1. Germline trimming cut 10 bases from V and 7 bases from J; bases unmatched to any gene: 7. Germline lookup yields CDR1 LNHDA and CDR2 SQIVND (reference sequence). This CDR3 comprises 12 residues. CDR3 DNA sequence: TGTGCCACCCCAAGGGGGCACCAGCCCCAGCATTTT. It yields the protein CATPRGHQPQHF.

V gene TRBV2 combines with J gene TRBJ1-5; TRBD1 might be the D (6 bases). Trimming left V 3 bases short and J 7 bases short, with 13 bases between. This CDR3 is built from 14 residues. Germline assignment: CDR1 SNHLY and CDR2 FYNNEI. DNA of the CDR3: TGTGCCAGCAGTGAGATCCAGGGGATACAGCCCCAGCATTTT. Translation gives CASSEIQGIQPQHF.

The gene calls are TRBV5-1 and TRBJ1-3; no definite D call. Germline V gene data show CDR1 as SGHRS and CDR2 as YFSETQ. With 0 bases removed from V and 0 bases from J, the gap between germline ends came to 10 bases. This CDR3 spans 16 amino acids. CDR3 in amino acids: CASSLATGISGNTIYF. The DNA for the CDR3 is TGCGCCAGCAGCTTGGCCACGGGAATCTCTGGAAACACCATATATTTT. Complete variable domain (other parts from reference TRBV5-1 and TRBJ1-3): KAGVTQTPRYLIKTRGQQVTLSCSPISGHRSVSWYQQTPGQGLQFLFEYFSETQRNKGNFPGRFSGRQFSNSRSEMNVSTLELGDSALYLCASSLATGISGNTIYFGEGSWLTVV.

This chain connects TRBV6-1 to TRBJ2-7, with 10 bases matching TRBD2. Trimming cost V 7 bases and J 6 bases; bases outside gene matches: 6. This CDR3 is built from 13 residues. Germline V CDR1 and CDR2: MNHNS, SASEGT. The CDR3 here is CASNLAGVVEQYF. CDR3 in DNA: TGTGCCAGCAATCTAGCGGGGGTGGTCGAGCAGTACTTC.

The rearrangement joins TRBV10-3 to TRBJ2-5; the D is unclear. V dropped 2 bases and J dropped 2 bases, with 12 bases sitting between them. From germline, CDR1 is ENHRY and CDR2 SYGVKD. The CDR3 runs 15 residues. The CDR3 region is CAISEETEQQETQYF. Written as DNA, the CDR3 is TGTGCCATCAGTGAGGAAACAGAGCAACAAGAGACCCAGTACTTC.

This clone was recorded once. J is TRBJ2-1 and V is TRBV7-6; possibly TRBD1 or TRBD2 for D (6 bases each). The germline V gene has CDR1 SGHVS and CDR2 FNYEAQ. V lost 5 bases, J lost 5 bases, and 19 bases lay in between. CDR3 size: 16 residues. The DNA of the CDR3 is TGTGCCAGCAGCCCAGTACAGGGAGGCGTCCACAATGAGCAGTTCTTC. It is translated as CASSPVQGGVHNEQFF.

The chain couples TRBV7-9 to TRBJ2-7; no definite D call. V was trimmed by 3 bases and J by 0 bases, leaving 9 bases between them. CDR3 length: 14 residues. Germline V gene lookup returns CDR1 SEHNR and CDR2 FQNEAQ (reference sequence). CDR3 sequence: CASSFSVSSYEQYF. CDR3 nucleotides: TGTGCCAGCAGCTTTTCAGTTTCCTCCTACGAGCAGTACTTC.

DNA for the CDR3: TGTGCCAGCAGCTTAGGGACAGGGGGATTGAGTCAGCCCCAGCATTTT. It is translated as CASSLGTGGLSQPQHF. The chain is built from TRBV5-6 and TRBJ1-5, with TRBD1 matching over 11 bases. The CDR3 runs to 16 residues. Trimming removed 2 bases from V and 6 bases from J; junction bases left unmatched: 7. CDR1 and CDR2 from the germline V gene are SGHDT and YYEEEE.

This rearrangement joins TRBV11-2 to TRBJ1-2; maybe TRBD1 (5 bases). The V and J ends lost 0 bases and 4 bases respectively, with 12 bases between them. This CDR3 is built from 15 residues. Germline V gene lookup returns CDR1 SGHAT and CDR2 FQNNGV. The CDR3, as DNA: TGTGCCAGCAGCTTAGAAAGAGGGGCTTCCTATGGCTACACCTTC. Protein sequence: CASSLERGASYGYTF.

This chain connects TRBV6-5 to TRBJ1-2; 7 bases match TRBD1. CDR1 and CDR2 from the germline V gene are MNHEY and SVGAGI. Trimming removed 8 bases from V and 4 bases from J; junction bases left unmatched: 13. The CDR3 spans 15 residues. The CDR3 loop is CASHKIQGEGYGYTF. CDR3 nucleotides: TGTGCCAGCCATAAAATTCAGGGGGAGGGCTATGGCTACACCTTC.

This clone came up a few times. The chain uses TRBV7-3 and TRBJ1-1; D is perhaps TRBD1 (5 bases). Germline V gene data show CDR1 as SGHTA and CDR2 as FQGTGA. This CDR3 has 14 residues. The V end lost 2 bases, the J end lost 6 bases, and 13 bases lay between the germline ends. The CDR3 region has the DNA TGTGCCAGCAGCTTAGACCCTGGAGGGGCTGAAGCTTTCTTT. This translates into CASSLDPGGAEAFF.

This sequence joins TRBV7-3 and TRBJ1-2; D might be TRBD1 (5 bases). The germline CDR1 and CDR2 sequences are SGHTA and FQGTGA. This CDR3 has 16 residues. The V gene lost 5 bases and the J gene lost 4 bases, with 20 bases spanning the gap. The CDR3 coding sequence is TGTGCCAGCAGCCCGGGGGTCGGGATGTCGAGCTATGGCTACACCTTC. Its protein product is CASSPGVGMSSYGYTF. The full variable domain, with the rest looked up from reference TRBV7-3 and TRBJ1-2, is GAGVSQTPSNKVTEKGKYVELRCDPISGHTALYWYRQSLGQGPEFLIYFQGTGAADDSGLPNDRFFAVRPEGSVSTLKIQRTERGDSAVYLCASSPGVGMSSYGYTFGSGTRLTVV.

V gene TRBV5-6 combines with J gene TRBJ1-1, with a possible D match to TRBD1 (5 bases). Trimming shortened V by 0 bases and J by 0 bases, and 6 bases separated the two germline ends. CDR3 length: 14 amino acids. Germline lookup yields CDR1 SGHDT and CDR2 YYEEEE. CDR3 loop: CASSLEGLNTEAFF. CDR3 DNA: TGTGCCAGCAGCTTGGAGGGGTTGAACACTGAAGCTTTCTTT.

This clone has more than one count but fewer than ten. The chain couples TRBV30 to TRBJ1-5, with D tentatively TRBD1 (6 bases). CDR1 and CDR2 from the germline V gene are GTSNPN and SVGIG (reference sequence). V lost 0 bases and J lost 4, with 13 bases in between. This CDR3 contains 15 residues. CDR3 protein: CAWSVYGQLNQPQHF. The CDR3, as DNA: TGTGCCTGGAGTGTGTACGGACAGTTGAATCAGCCCCAGCATTTT. Using reference TRBV30 and TRBJ1-5 for the parts outside the CDR3, the full variable domain is SQTIHQWPATLVQPVGSPLSLECTVEGTSNPNLYWYRQAAGRGLQLLFYSVGIGQISSEVPQNLSASRPQDRQFILSSKKLLLSDSGFYLCAWSVYGQLNQPQHFGDGTRLSIL.

The J gene is TRBJ2-5, the V gene TRBV9, with TRBD2 identical over 12 bases. The V segment lost 0 bases and the J segment 5 bases; nucleotides outside the gene matches: 11. The germline gives CDR1 SGDLS, CDR2 YYNGEE. The CDR3 consists of 18 residues. The CDR3 coding sequence is TGTGCCAGCAGCGTAGGGCGTACTAGCGGGGGGAAGGGGGAGACCCAGTACTTC. Residues: CASSVGRTSGGKGETQYF.

J is TRBJ2-7 and V is TRBV7-8, with TRBD2 matching 9 bases. Germline V CDR1 and CDR2: SGHVS, FQNEAQ. V lost 5 bases to trimming and J lost 3 bases; unmatched junction nucleotides: 5. The CDR3 covers 14 residues. In DNA form, the CDR3 reads TGTGCCAGCAGCAATAGCGGGGGAGGCTACGAGCAGTACTTC. This gives the protein CASSNSGGGYEQYF.

V gene TRBV30 combines with J gene TRBJ2-7; 8 bases match TRBD1. The CDR3 length is 16 residues. Germline V gene data show CDR1 as GTSNPN and CDR2 as SVGIG (reference sequence). Trimming cost V 0 bases and J 4 bases; bases outside gene matches: 11. The CDR3 spells CAWSVKGAGQGYEQYF. As DNA, the CDR3 is TGTGCCTGGAGTGTAAAAGGGGCCGGACAGGGTTACGAGCAGTACTTC. Full variable domain (outside the CDR3, taken from reference TRBV30 and TRBJ2-7): SQTIHQWPATLVQPVGSPLSLECTVEGTSNPNLYWYRQAAGRGLQLLFYSVGIGQISSEVPQNLSASRPQDRQFILSSKKLLLSDSGFYLCAWSVKGAGQGYEQYFGPGTRLTVT.

The chain uses TRBV18 and TRBJ1-2; D unresolved. Germline CDR1 is KGHSH and CDR2 is LQKENI. V was clipped by 3 bases and J by 5 bases, with 22 bases between them. The CDR3 totals 17 residues. CDR3 protein: CASSPPTRPLGLYGYTF. In DNA form, the CDR3 reads TGTGCCAGCTCACCGCCGACGCGTCCGTTGGGTTTATATGGCTACACCTTC. Together with reference TRBV18 and TRBJ1-2, the CDR3 gives the full variable domain: NAGVMQNPRHLVRRRGQEARLRCSPMKGHSHVYWYRQLPEEGLKFMVYLQKENIIDESGMPKERFSAEFPKEGPSILRIQQVVRGDSAAYFCASSPPTRPLGLYGYTFGSGTRLTVV.

The V and J genes are TRBV18 and TRBJ2-7, with TRBD2 matching over 9 bases. CDR3 length: 15 residues. V lost 0 bases, J lost 0 bases, and 0 bases stayed unmatched. Looked up from germline, CDR1 is KGHSH and CDR2 is LQKENI. The CDR3 region is CASSPPSGGSYEQYF. As DNA, the CDR3 is TGTGCCAGCTCACCACCTAGCGGGGGCTCCTACGAGCAGTACTTC.

The chain carries TRBV30 and TRBJ1-5; D is undetermined. Trimming took off 1 base at V and 0 bases at J, with 7 bases between the two ends. Germline lookup yields CDR1 GTSNPN and CDR2 SVGIG (reference sequence). The CDR3 is 14 amino acids. The CDR3 nucleotides read TGTGCCTGGAGTGGTAGAGGTAGCAATCAGCCCCAGCATTTT. It codes for CAWSGRGSNQPQHF.

J is TRBJ2-1 and V is TRBV14; D remains ambiguous. The CDR3 spans 11 residues. Germline lookup yields CDR1 SGHDN and CDR2 FVKESK. V dropped 1 base and J dropped 7 bases, with 2 bases sitting between them. CDR3 in amino acids: CASSQVNEQFF. DNA for the CDR3: TGTGCCAGCAGCCAAGTAAATGAGCAGTTCTTC.